This entry lists 2 T cell receptor beta chains sequenced from one sample in a study of neurological immune-mediated disorders. Via MiXCR, TCRdb re-called the 5' RACE reads, giving one row per CDR3 protein. The table has 55,000 to 65,000 distinct CDR3 sequences, roughly 3.5% seen once. The specimen sequenced was PBMCs. Receptors were obtained from a woman aged 45 to 65 with multiple sclerosis.

This clonotype occurred many times. This chain links TRBV12-3 or TRBV12-4 with TRBJ1-1; D is ambiguous. V was clipped by 5 bases and J by 3 bases, with 10 bases between them. The CDR3 contains 13 residues. The CDR3 DNA follows: TGTGCCAGCAGTCCTACCCGGGACACTGAAGCTTTCTTT. Encoded protein: CASSPTRDTEAFF.

This clonotype was detected many times. The chain recombines TRBV21-1 with TRBJ1-5; the table's D call, TRBD1, was not checked against the DNA. TRBV21-1 is labeled a pseudogene. CDR3 length: 15 amino acids. The CDR3 DNA reads TGTGCCAGCTATAGGCGGGGCCGACGGCATCAGCCCCAGCATTTT. The encoded protein is CASYRRGRRHQPQHF.